The rows below give T cell receptor beta chains drawn from one sample of a study of T cell responses to AZD1222 COVID-19 vaccine. The assay was immunoSEQ multiplex PCR, and TCRdb's table has in-frame clones only and misses some. The sample comprises 180,000 or so clones, more than 80% of which are singletons, and roughly 4.3% rests with the top ten. The material sequenced was peripheral blood, taken 28 days after the second dose of the MenACWY control vaccine. The receptors derive from an adult who received the MenACWY meningococcal vaccine as a control. The CDR3 runs from the conserved cysteine through the conserved F or W. Each record gives: D gene, V gene, clone size, J gene, CDR3 protein, CDR3 DNA. A D gene is named only where the DNA matches it firmly. Size is stated for part of the rows, as once, few or many counts, or as a class when the clone is expanded.

>TRBD1|TRBV11-2|.|TRBJ1-2
CASSLGGRGSYGYTF
TGTGCCAGCAGCTTAGGGGGCAGGGGGAGCTATGGCTACACCTTC
>.|TRBV24-1|.|TRBJ1-4
CATSETGPQIGKLFF
TGTGCCACCAGTGAAACCGGACCCCAAATAGGGAAACTGTTTTTT
>.|TRBV7-9|.|TRBJ1-4
CASSLNNEKLFF
TGTGCCAGCAGCTTAAATAATGAAAAACTGTTTTTT
>.|TRBV6-5|.|TRBJ1-1
CASARDLAFF
TGTGCCAGCGCCCGAGACCTAGCTTTCTTT
>.|TRBV6-4|.|TRBJ1-5
CASRDQPGSNQPQHF
TGTGCCAGCAGAGATCAACCAGGGAGCAATCAGCCCCAGCATTTT
>TRBD2|TRBV19|.|TRBJ2-5
CASRTSGSSSRETQYF
TGTGCCAGTCGGACTAGCGGGAGTTCAAGCCGAGAGACCCAGTACTTC
>TRBD1|TRBV29-1|.|TRBJ1-2
CSVEEAAGGGYTF
TGCAGCGTTGAAGAGGCCGCAGGGGGTGGCTACACCTTC
>.|TRBV10-3|.|TRBJ2-2
CAISESTVRTGELFF
TGTGCCATCAGTGAGTCGACAGTACGAACCGGGGAGCTGTTTTTT
>.|TRBV14|.|TRBJ1-1
CASSQAGASRKAFF
TGTGCCAGCAGCCAAGCCGGGGCGAGCAGGAAAGCTTTCTTT
>.|TRBV3-1/TRBV3-2|.|TRBJ2-7
CASSRRDAEQYF
TGTGCCAGCAGTAGGCGCGACGCCGAGCAGTACTTC
>.|TRBV18|.|TRBJ2-7
CASSPAQGNLFHEQYF
TGTGCCAGCTCACCAGCCCAGGGGAATTTATTCCACGAGCAGTACTTC
>.|TRBV6-5|.|TRBJ1-1
CASSFQGRQMNTEAFF
TGTGCCAGCAGTTTCCAAGGACGTCAGATGAACACTGAAGCTTTCTTT
>.|TRBV11-2|.|TRBJ2-7
CASSPNYEQYF
TGTGCCAGCAGCCCCAATTACGAGCAGTACTTC
>TRBD1|TRBV14|.|TRBJ2-7
CASSGDRAYEQYF
TGTGCCAGCAGCGGGGACAGGGCCTACGAGCAGTACTTC
>TRBD2|TRBV15|.|TRBJ2-7
CATSRTSKGLAGESYEQYF
TGTGCCACCAGCAGAACATCCAAGGGACTAGCGGGAGAGTCCTACGAGCAGTACTTC
>.|TRBV7-2|once|TRBJ2-7
CASGNVGRVEQYF
TGTGCCAGCGGCAACGTCGGCAGGGTCGAGCAGTACTTC
>.|TRBV6-2/TRBV6-3|.|TRBJ1-2
CASSYVSVYGYTF
TGTGCCAGCAGTTACGTATCAGTCTATGGCTACACCTTC
>.|TRBV24-1|few|TRBJ2-2
CATSDGGGPGELFF
TGTGCCACCAGTGATGGAGGGGGCCCCGGGGAGCTGTTTTTT
>.|TRBV21-1|.|TRBJ1-2
CARNVGIYGYTF
TGTGCCAGAAACGTGGGGATTTATGGCTACACCTTC
>.|TRBV5-6|.|TRBJ2-7
CASSPDFPGEQYF
TGTGCCAGCAGCCCGGACTTCCCCGGCGAGCAGTACTTC
>.|TRBV28|.|TRBJ1-5
CASSLQVQPQHF
TGTGCCAGCAGTTTACAGGTCCAGCCCCAGCATTTT
>.|TRBV19|.|TRBJ1-5
CASSIPAARHSGQPQHF
TGTGCCAGTAGTATCCCGGCCGCAAGGCATTCGGGTCAGCCCCAGCATTTT
>TRBD2|TRBV19|once|TRBJ2-5
CASSQGLAGETQYF
TGTGCCAGTAGTCAAGGACTAGCGGGAGAGACCCAGTACTTC
>.|TRBV5-6|.|TRBJ1-2
CASSFVAAYGVAGYTF
TGTGCCAGCAGCTTTGTGGCAGCTTACGGGGTTGCCGGCTACACCTTC
>.|TRBV28|.|TRBJ1-5
CASSEVRNQPQHF
TGTGCCAGCAGTGAGGTCCGCAATCAGCCCCAGCATTTT
>.|TRBV15|.|TRBJ2-7
CATSRDRGAGPLGSYEQYF
TGTGCCACCAGCAGAGATCGGGGGGCGGGCCCCCTCGGCTCCTACGAGCAGTACTTC
>.|TRBV6-5|.|TRBJ2-7
CASSSGQWPPYEQYF
TGTGCCAGCAGTTCCGGACAGTGGCCACCCTACGAGCAGTACTTC
>.|TRBV28|.|TRBJ1-2
CASSLGGYGYTF
TGTGCCAGCAGCCTGGGAGGCTATGGCTACACCTTC
>.|TRBV27|.|TRBJ1-1
CASSLFGKTLNTEAFF
TGTGCCAGCAGTTTATTCGGCAAGACACTGAACACTGAAGCTTTCTTT
>.|TRBV7-2|.|TRBJ1-6
CASSLDQSNSPLHF
TGTGCCAGCAGCTTAGACCAGTCTAATTCACCCCTCCACTTT
>.|TRBV6-4|.|TRBJ2-1
CASSDSTDEQFF
TGTGCCAGCAGTGACTCGACCGATGAGCAGTTCTTC
>.|TRBV3-1/TRBV3-2|.|TRBJ1-2
CASSPTPERQPGYTF
TGTGCCAGCAGCCCAACACCCGAGAGACAGCCTGGCTACACCTTC
>TRBD2|TRBV9|.|TRBJ2-2
CASRTSGTGTGELFF
TGTGCCAGCAGGACTAGCGGGACTGGCACCGGGGAGCTGTTTTTT